This T cell receptor (beta chain) originates from a study of vaccination effects on CD4 cells after COVID-19. Study-wide context: With the ViraFEST assay, the study expanded antigen-specific CD4+ T cells using viral peptide pools, then sequenced them. A couple of convalescent patients gave samples 16 days and one week before vaccination. General study findings and limits: The authors studied few convalescent patients and collected no early post-infection timepoints. Among infection- and vaccine-induced clones, marked clonal contraction occurred late after vaccination.

Germline assignment: CDR1 SNHLY and CDR2 FYNNEI. V shed 6 bases, J shed 1 base, and the junction held 8 bases outside the gene matches. The CDR3 length is 16 residues. Scientists isolated CD4+ T cells after a roughly ten-day culture period ended. Here immunoSEQ multiplex PCR was the method, and the copy in TCRdb shows in-frame clones only, minus some. The sample has approximately 47,000 clones; 60% to 85% are singletons. Points on this clone: Its antigen is currently unknown.

The TCR comes from a human donor who had a prior SARS-CoV-2 infection. The starting material was CD4+ T cells from PBMCs cultured without peptide, obtained before COVID-19 vaccination. The chain couples TRBV2 to TRBJ2-1; 8 bases are shared with TRBD1. CDR3 coding DNA: TGTGCCAGCAGCAAGGACAGGGCCATTTCCTACAATGAGCAGTTCTTC. This encodes CASSKDRAISYNEQFF.